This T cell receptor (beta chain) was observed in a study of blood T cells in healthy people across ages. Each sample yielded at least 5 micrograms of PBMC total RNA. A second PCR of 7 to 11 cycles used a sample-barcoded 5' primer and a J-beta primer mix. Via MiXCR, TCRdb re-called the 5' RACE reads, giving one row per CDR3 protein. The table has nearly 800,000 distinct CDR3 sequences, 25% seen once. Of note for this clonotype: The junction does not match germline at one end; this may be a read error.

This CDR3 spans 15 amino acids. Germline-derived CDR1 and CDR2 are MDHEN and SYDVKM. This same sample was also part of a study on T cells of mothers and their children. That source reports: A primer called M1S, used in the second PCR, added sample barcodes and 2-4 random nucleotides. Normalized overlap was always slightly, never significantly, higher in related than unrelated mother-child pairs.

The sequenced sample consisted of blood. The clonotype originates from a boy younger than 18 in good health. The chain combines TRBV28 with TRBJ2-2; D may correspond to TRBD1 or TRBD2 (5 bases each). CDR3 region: CVSSPDTRGTGELFF. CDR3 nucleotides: TGTGTCAGCAGCCCTGATACGAGGGGTACCGGGGAGCTGTTTTTT. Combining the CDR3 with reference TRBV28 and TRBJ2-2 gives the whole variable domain DVKVTQSSRYLVKRTGEKVFLECVQDMDHENMFWYRQDPGLGLRLIYFSYDVKMKEKGDIPEGYSVSREKKERFSLILESASTNQTSMYLCVSSPDTRGTGELFFGEGSRLTVL.